Reported below is one T cell receptor (beta chain). Sequencing used immunoSEQ multiplex PCR; TCRdb keeps in-frame clones, though not all of them. This sample has fewer than 45,000 clones, with around 94% found just once. These data originate in a study of graft-versus-host responses after intestinal transplantation. Study background: The recipients all started with anti-thymocyte globulin induction and then took tacrolimus and steroids for about three years.

The germline V gene has CDR1 SGDLS and CDR2 YYNGEE. V shed 4 bases and J 2 bases; nucleotides not matched to a gene: 3. This CDR3 spans 14 amino acids. This TCR derives from a human patient who received an intestinal transplant, so some T cells may come from the graft donor. The input for sequencing was PBMCs, taken 16 days after intestinal transplant. The rearrangement uses TRBV9 and TRBJ2-5, with TRBD1 matching 9 bases. CDR3 nucleotide sequence: TGTGCCAGCAGCATCGGGACAGGGCAAGAGACCCAGTACTTC. Translating gives CASSIGTGQETQYF. The full variable domain, in which reference TRBV9 and TRBJ2-5 provide the parts outside the CDR3, is DSGVTQTPKHLITATGQRVTLRCSPRSGDLSVYWYQQSLDQGLQFLIQYYNGEERAKGNILERFSAQQFPDLHSELNLSSLELGDSALYFCASSIGTGQETQYFGPGTRLLVL.